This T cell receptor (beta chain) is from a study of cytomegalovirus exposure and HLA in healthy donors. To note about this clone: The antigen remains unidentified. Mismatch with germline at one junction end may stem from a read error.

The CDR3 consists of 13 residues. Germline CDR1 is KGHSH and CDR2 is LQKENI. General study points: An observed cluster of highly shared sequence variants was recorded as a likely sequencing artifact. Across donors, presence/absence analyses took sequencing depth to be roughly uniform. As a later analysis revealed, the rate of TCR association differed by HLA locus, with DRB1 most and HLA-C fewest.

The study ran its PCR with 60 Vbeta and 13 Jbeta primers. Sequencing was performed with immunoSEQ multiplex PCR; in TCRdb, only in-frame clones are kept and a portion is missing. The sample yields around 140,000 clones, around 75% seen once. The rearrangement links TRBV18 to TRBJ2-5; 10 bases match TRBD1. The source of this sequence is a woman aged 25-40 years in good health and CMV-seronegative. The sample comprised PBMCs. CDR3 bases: TGTGCCAGCTCACCCTACGCCGGACAGGGGGGGGACTTC. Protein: CASSPYAGQGGDF.